This TCR beta chain was obtained from a study of cytomegalovirus exposure and HLA in healthy donors. Study-level information: A prior analysis found about 120 million unique TCR beta sequences from some 200 million T cells.

As concerns this clone: What it binds is not known.

The PCR made use of 60 Vbeta and 13 Jbeta primers. Only in-frame clones appear in the TCRdb table, and some are missing; sequencing was by immunoSEQ multiplex PCR. The sample records 210,000 or so clones, around 79% being singletons. Study-level findings and limits: A classifier reportedly called cytomegalovirus status with high sensitivity and specificity.

Germline CDR1 and CDR2: WSHSY and SAAADI. V was trimmed by 0 bases and J by 6 bases, leaving 17 bases between them. The CDR3 sequence is 17 residues long. This receptor was obtained from a man aged 18 to 30 in good health and CMV-seronegative. Sequencing input: PBMCs. The chain carries TRBV10-2 and TRBJ2-2; D not certain. In nucleotides, the CDR3 is TGCGCCAGCAGTGAGTCGGCGGAGAGCCTAACACCCGGGGAGCTGTTTTTT. It is translated as CASSESAESLTPGELFF.